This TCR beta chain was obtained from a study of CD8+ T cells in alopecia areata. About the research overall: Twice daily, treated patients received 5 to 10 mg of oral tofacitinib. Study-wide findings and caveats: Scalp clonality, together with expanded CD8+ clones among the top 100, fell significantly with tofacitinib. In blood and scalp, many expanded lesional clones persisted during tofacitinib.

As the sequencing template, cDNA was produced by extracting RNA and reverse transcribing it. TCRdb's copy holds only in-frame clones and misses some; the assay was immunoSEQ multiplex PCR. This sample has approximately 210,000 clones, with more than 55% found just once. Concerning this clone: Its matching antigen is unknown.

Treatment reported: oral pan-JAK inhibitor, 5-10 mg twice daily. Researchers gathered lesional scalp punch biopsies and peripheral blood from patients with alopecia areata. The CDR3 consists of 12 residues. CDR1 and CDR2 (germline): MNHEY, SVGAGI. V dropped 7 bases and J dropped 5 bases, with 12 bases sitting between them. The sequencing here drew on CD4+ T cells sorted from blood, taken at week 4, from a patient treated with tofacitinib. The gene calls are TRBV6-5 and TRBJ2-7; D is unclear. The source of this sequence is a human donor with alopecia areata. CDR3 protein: CASIPPMHEQYF. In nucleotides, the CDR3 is TGTGCCAGCATTCCCCCGATGCACGAGCAGTACTTC.